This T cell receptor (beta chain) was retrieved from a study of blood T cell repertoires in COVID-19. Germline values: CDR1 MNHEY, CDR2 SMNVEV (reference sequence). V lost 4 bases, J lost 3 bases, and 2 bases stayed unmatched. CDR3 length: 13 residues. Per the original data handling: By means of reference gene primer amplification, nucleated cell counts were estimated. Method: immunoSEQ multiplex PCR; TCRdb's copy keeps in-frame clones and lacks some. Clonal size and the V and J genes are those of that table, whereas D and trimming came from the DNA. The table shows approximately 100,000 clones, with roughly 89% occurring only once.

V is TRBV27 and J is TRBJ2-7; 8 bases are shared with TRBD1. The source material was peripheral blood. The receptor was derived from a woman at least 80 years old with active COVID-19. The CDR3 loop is CASSSGTGYEQYF. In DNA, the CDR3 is TGTGCCAGCAGTTCCGGGACAGGCTACGAGCAGTACTTC.